The clone carrying this T cell receptor beta chain was picked up a small number of times. Its specificity is unknown. V dropped 1 base and J dropped 5; count of bases not matched to a gene: 4. Germline V gene lookup returns CDR1 LGHNA and CDR2 YSLEER. The CDR3 extends over 15 amino acids. This record belongs to a study of Graves' ophthalmopathy and Graves' hyperthyroidism. Looking at the study overall: Peripheral blood (taken before any treatment) was collected at initial diagnosis.

RNA transcripts were the template, and TCR beta CDR3 regions were amplified from them. The first-round RT-PCR employed HTBI primers together with the Qiagen OneStep RT-PCR kit. A multiplex PCR was then performed as the second round. TCRdb re-called the multiplex PCR reads through MiXCR, storing one row per CDR3 protein. The table shows hundreds of thousands of distinct CDR3 sequences, with roughly 21% occurring only once. Excluded: other autoimmune disease, uncontrolled infection, pregnancy or lactation. Study results and caveats: The model flagged ophthalmopathy progression at 70% to 71% sensitivity and 72.22% specificity. A model of 13 signatures distinguished ophthalmopathy from stable hyperthyroidism at about 86% sensitivity and 70% to 84% specificity.

The sample taken for sequencing was peripheral blood. The source of this sequence is a woman between 18 and 30 years old with stable Graves' hyperthyroidism. The rearrangement links TRBV4-3 to TRBJ2-5; TRBD2 agrees at 10 bases. DNA for the CDR3: TGCGCCAGCAGCCAAGGACTAGCGGGCTGGGAGACCCAGTACTTC. Amino acids: CASSQGLAGWETQYF.